This is a list of T cell receptor beta chains from one sample in a study of blood T cell repertoires in COVID-19. The method was immunoSEQ multiplex PCR; TCRdb's version includes in-frame clones alone and lacks a portion of them. The sample holds 440,000 or so clones, about 88% seen once. The sequenced sample was peripheral blood. The receptor source for this set is a woman aged 40 to 50 with COVID-19, enrolled during active disease. Both conserved end residues are part of each CDR3. The order of the fields is J gene, clone size, D gene, V gene, CDR3 DNA, CDR3 protein. D genes are given only for firm matches. Clone sizes are given selectively: once, few, many, or a class where the clone is expanded.

J: TRBJ1-5
size: NA
D: NA
V: TRBV6-2/TRBV6-3
DNA: TGTGCCAGCAGTTACCCCGGAAAGGACAGTAGCAATCAGCCCCAGCATTTT
CDR3: CASSYPGKDSSNQPQHF

J: TRBJ2-5
size: NA
D: NA
V: TRBV7-2
DNA: TGTGCCAGCAGCTTAAATGCTGGGGGGGAGACCCAGTACTTC
CDR3: CASSLNAGGETQYF

J: TRBJ2-7
size: NA
D: TRBD2
V: TRBV28
DNA: TGTGCCAGCAAGGAGATTTCCGGGACTAGCGGGGGGCGCTACGAGCAGTACTTC
CDR3: CASKEISGTSGGRYEQYF

J: TRBJ2-2
size: NA
D: TRBD2
V: TRBV5-4
DNA: TGTGCCAGCAGCTTGTCCCAGCGGGAGCATCACACCGGGGAGCTGTTTTTT
CDR3: CASSLSQREHHTGELFF

J: TRBJ1-1
size: NA
D: TRBD1
V: TRBV5-1
DNA: TGCGCCAGCGCCGAGACAGGGGGCATGGTGAGCACTGAAGCTTTCTTT
CDR3: CASAETGGMVSTEAFF

J: TRBJ2-1
size: few
D: TRBD2
V: TRBV24-1
DNA: TGTGCCACCGCCGGACTAGCGGGGGTTGATGAGCAGTTCTTC
CDR3: CATAGLAGVDEQFF

J: TRBJ1-2
size: NA
D: NA
V: TRBV5-1
DNA: TGCGCCAGCAGCCAGGGACTGCGGGATGGCTACACCTTC
CDR3: CASSQGLRDGYTF

J: TRBJ1-6
size: NA
D: TRBD1
V: TRBV14
DNA: TGTGCCAGCAGCCAAGCTCAGGGGGCGAATTCACCCCTCCACTTT
CDR3: CASSQAQGANSPLHF

J: TRBJ2-7
size: NA
D: NA
V: TRBV15
DNA: TGTGCCACCAGTCGACAGGACGGGGACGAGCAGTACTTC
CDR3: CATSRQDGDEQYF

J: TRBJ2-5
size: once
D: TRBD2
V: TRBV27
DNA: TGTGCCAGCAGCCTCTCGGGGCTAGCGGGAGACGGAGAGACCCAGTACTTC
CDR3: CASSLSGLAGDGETQYF

J: TRBJ2-1
size: few
D: NA
V: TRBV27
DNA: TGTGCCAGCAGTTCCCTTAATGAGCAGTTCTTC
CDR3: CASSSLNEQFF

J: TRBJ1-3
size: NA
D: NA
V: TRBV9
DNA: TGTGCCAGCAGCGCCACCGGGACAAATATCAAATCTGGAAACACCATATATTTT
CDR3: CASSATGTNIKSGNTIYF

J: TRBJ1-3
size: once
D: NA
V: TRBV19
DNA: TGTGCCAGTATCGAGGACAAACCCTCTGGAAACACCATATATTTT
CDR3: CASIEDKPSGNTIYF

J: TRBJ1-5
size: NA
D: NA
V: TRBV7-2
DNA: TGTGCCAGCAGCTTAGGGGCGTATCAGCCCCAGCATTTT
CDR3: CASSLGAYQPQHF

J: TRBJ2-2
size: NA
D: NA
V: TRBV15
DNA: TGTGCCACCCGAAGGTCACGGGTTAACACCGGGGAGCTGTTTTTT
CDR3: CATRRSRVNTGELFF

J: TRBJ2-2
size: NA
D: NA
V: TRBV15
DNA: TGTGCCACCAGCGCGGTCCAAGGACAGCTAAGAAACACCGGGGAGCTGTTTTTT
CDR3: CATSAVQGQLRNTGELFF

J: TRBJ1-5
size: few
D: NA
V: TRBV12-3/TRBV12-4
DNA: TGTGCCAGCAGTTTAAACGGTCAGCCCCAGCATTTT
CDR3: CASSLNGQPQHF

J: TRBJ1-2
size: NA
D: TRBD1
V: TRBV28
DNA: TGTGCCAGTCTGGACAGGGGGCTCGCAGGCTATGGCTACACCTTC
CDR3: CASLDRGLAGYGYTF

J: TRBJ2-2
size: NA
D: TRBD2
V: TRBV11-2
DNA: TGTGCCAGCAGCTTAGATTGGTGGAGACTAGCGACGAACACCGGGGAGCTGTTTTTT
CDR3: CASSLDWWRLATNTGELFF

J: TRBJ2-7
size: NA
D: TRBD2
V: TRBV18
DNA: TGTGCCAGCTCACCAATCACGACTAGCGGTACCTACGAGCAGTACTTC
CDR3: CASSPITTSGTYEQYF

J: TRBJ1-4
size: NA
D: NA
V: TRBV28
DNA: TGTGCCAGCAGTTTGTTCAGCGGGGTTGGTGAAAAACTGTTTTTT
CDR3: CASSLFSGVGEKLFF

J: TRBJ1-5
size: few
D: NA
V: TRBV7-9
DNA: TGTGCCAGCAGCCCCGAAGGGGGTCAGCCCCAGCATTTT
CDR3: CASSPEGGQPQHF

J: TRBJ1-6
size: NA
D: NA
V: TRBV27
DNA: TGTGCCAGCAGTTTATTACAGAATAATTCACCCCTCCACTTT
CDR3: CASSLLQNNSPLHF

J: TRBJ2-1
size: NA
D: NA
V: TRBV10-2
DNA: TGCGCCAGCAGGAACGGGGAGCAGTTCTTC
CDR3: CASRNGEQFF

J: TRBJ2-7
size: NA
D: TRBD1
V: TRBV28
DNA: TGTGCCAGTACGACAGGGGGCTACGAGCAGTACTTC
CDR3: CASTTGGYEQYF

J: TRBJ1-1
size: NA
D: NA
V: TRBV5-1
DNA: TGCGCCAGCAGCTTGGCCGGCAGGGAGGACACTGAAGCTTTCTTT
CDR3: CASSLAGREDTEAFF

J: TRBJ1-1
size: NA
D: NA
V: TRBV27
DNA: TGTGCCAGCAGTTTAATGGCAGGGACTCCGAACACTGAAGCTTTCTTT
CDR3: CASSLMAGTPNTEAFF

J: TRBJ1-6
size: NA
D: NA
V: TRBV3-1/TRBV3-2
DNA: TGTGCCAGCAGCCAAGGGACTCCCTCCTATAATTCACCCCTCCACTTT
CDR3: CASSQGTPSYNSPLHF

J: TRBJ1-5
size: NA
D: NA
V: TRBV6-1
DNA: TGTGCCAGCAGTGAATCGGTCCGACAGGATCATCAGCCCCAGCATTTT
CDR3: CASSESVRQDHQPQHF

J: TRBJ1-5
size: NA
D: TRBD1
V: TRBV6-5
DNA: TGTGCCAGCAGTACAACAGGGGGAGGTCAGCCCCAGCATTTT
CDR3: CASSTTGGGQPQHF

J: TRBJ1-4
size: NA
D: TRBD1
V: TRBV18
DNA: TGTGCCAGCTCACTTCAGGGGGCCGCAACTAATGAAAAACTGTTTTTT
CDR3: CASSLQGAATNEKLFF

J: TRBJ1-5
size: NA
D: TRBD1
V: TRBV7-2
DNA: TGTGCCAGCAGCCCTACTACAGGGGGAGGTTATAGCAATCAGCCCCAGCATTTT
CDR3: CASSPTTGGGYSNQPQHF

J: TRBJ1-2
size: once
D: NA
V: TRBV6-2/TRBV6-3
DNA: TGTGCCAGCAACCCACAGGGCTATGGCTACACCTTC
CDR3: CASNPQGYGYTF

J: TRBJ2-3
size: NA
D: NA
V: TRBV3-1/TRBV3-2
DNA: TGTGCCAGCAGCCAGTCTGTTGCAGATACGCAGTATTTT
CDR3: CASSQSVADTQYF

J: TRBJ1-4
size: NA
D: TRBD1
V: TRBV10-3
DNA: TGTGCCATCAGCTCCCCGGGACAGGGAGCTGAAAAACTGTTTTTT
CDR3: CAISSPGQGAEKLFF

J: TRBJ2-1
size: NA
D: TRBD2
V: TRBV7-2
DNA: TGTGCCAGCAGCTTAGGCCAGCGGGGGGTTGGAGAGCAGTTCTTC
CDR3: CASSLGQRGVGEQFF

J: TRBJ2-7
size: NA
D: NA
V: TRBV5-6
DNA: TGTGCCAGCAGCTTGGCTGGACAGAAAGCCTACGAGCAGTACTTC
CDR3: CASSLAGQKAYEQYF